The following is a T cell receptor (beta chain) sequence with its context. The table lists this clonotype with a few counts. What this receptor recognizes is not known. No much larger clone is present one base from it, and per-base qualities are unavailable. The entry originates in a study of T cells after yellow fever vaccination (dated by TCRdb to between 2018 and 2021). General notes on the study: The SMART-Seq v4 Ultra Low Input RNA kit was used to prepare libraries from fractions with low cell numbers. To track T-cell clones before and after primary and booster YFV17D yellow fever vaccination, bulk TCR alpha and beta repertoires were sequenced longitudinally. The cohort comprised two healthy male donors, one aged 18 to 30 and one aged 30 to 40 years. Bulk PBMC replicates and cell subsets were isolated from blood drawn at multiple timepoints before and after both primary and secondary immunization.

Sequences SGHKS (CDR1) and YYEKEE (CDR2) are obtained from the germline V gene (reference sequence). V is pared back by 5 bases and J by 3 bases, with 8 bases lying between the germline termini. The CDR3 spans 12 residues, from the cysteine through the phenylalanine. Only CDR3 DNA remains: 36 bases, in frame from the first base. Taken with the paper, the label for treatment or condition translates to: live attenuated yellow fever vaccine strain. At each blood-draw timepoint, two biological replicates of bulk PBMCs were collected. A standard Ficoll-Paque protocol was used to isolate PBMCs from peripheral blood. TriZol was used to extract RNA from bulk PBMCs, from CD4 and CD8 fractions, and from dextramer-positive and dextramer-negative fractions. TCRdb records Illumina NovaSeq 6000 as the sequencer. TCR cDNA was synthesized by 5'RACE template switching, through which a universal primer site and unique molecular identifiers were introduced. Priming of cDNA synthesis was performed from both the TCR alpha and TCR beta constant segments. Library amplification involved two PCR steps, and the second step added sample barcodes and sequencing adapters. Sequencing of libraries was performed on Illumina HiSeq 2500 (2x100 bp) or NovaSeq (2x150 bp). The published analysis was carried out like this. MIGEC was used to demultiplex reads and collapse the reads into UMI consensus sequences, and MiXCR was used for V(D)J alignment. Vaccine-responding clonotypes were identified with edgeR using replicate PBMC samples, with FDR below 0.01 and a log2 fold change above 5 up to day 15 being required. Each bulk clonotype received a CD4 or CD8 identity based on whether the sequenced CD4 or CD8 repertoire contained that clonotype at higher abundance. TCRdb cleaned the public reads at Q25 with fastp, built clones with MiXCR and kept in-frame beta chains. CDR3 protein duplicates are merged, each entry listing the most common genes and DNA. V and J calls and clone size were set by TCRdb, not the authors. The sample profile shows about 430,000 distinct CDR3 sequences; under 20% of them were found once. The top ten hold 18% of the sample.

Overall study results and their limits: Compared with the primary T-cell response, the secondary T-cell response was faster but weaker, reaching its peak on day 5 rather than on day 15. Computational filtering was needed because FACS-sorted repertoires could contain abundant contaminating clonotypes from the bulk population. After the booster, most of the clones that had expanded following primary vaccination were detected again (roughly 96% of CD4 and roughly 90% of CD8), which suggests that memory was broadly maintained. A small share of clonotypes was detected in both CD4 and CD8 compartments, with the overlap likely arising from convergent recombination. Only a couple of donors were included in the study, so the extent to which the findings can be generalized is limited.

This chain is built from TRBV5-5 and TRBJ1-1, with the identity of the D gene unclear. The source of this sequence is a man younger than 30 who received the YFV17D yellow fever vaccine. Material: PBMCs, obtained before the yellow fever booster vaccination. At the DNA level, the sequence is TGTGCCAGCAGTGGGGAGCACACTGAAGCTTTCTTT. It specifies CASSGEHTEAFF. Reference TRBV5-5 and TRBJ1-1 proteins supply the regions before and after the CDR3; the full variable domain is: DAGVTQSPTHLIKTRGQQVTLRCSPISGHKSVSWYQQVLGQGPQFIFQYYEKEERGRGNFPDRFSARQFPNYSSELNVNALLLGDSALYLCASSGEHTEAFFGQGTRLTVV.